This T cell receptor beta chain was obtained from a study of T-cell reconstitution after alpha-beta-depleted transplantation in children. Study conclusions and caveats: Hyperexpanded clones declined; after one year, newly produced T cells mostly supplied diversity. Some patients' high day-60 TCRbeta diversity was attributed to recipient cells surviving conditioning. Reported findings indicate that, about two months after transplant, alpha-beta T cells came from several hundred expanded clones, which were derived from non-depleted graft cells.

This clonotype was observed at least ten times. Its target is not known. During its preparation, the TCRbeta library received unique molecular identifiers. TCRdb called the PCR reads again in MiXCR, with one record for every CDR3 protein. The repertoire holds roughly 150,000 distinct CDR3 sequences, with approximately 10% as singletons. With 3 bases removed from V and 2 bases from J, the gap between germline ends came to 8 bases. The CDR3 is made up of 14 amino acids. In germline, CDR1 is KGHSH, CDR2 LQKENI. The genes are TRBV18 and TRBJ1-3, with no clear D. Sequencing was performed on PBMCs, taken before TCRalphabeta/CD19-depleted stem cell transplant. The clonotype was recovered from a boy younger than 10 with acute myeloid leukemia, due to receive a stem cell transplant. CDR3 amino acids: CASSPSSPGNTIYF. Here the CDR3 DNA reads TGTGCCAGCTCACCTTCGAGCCCTGGAAACACCATATATTTT.